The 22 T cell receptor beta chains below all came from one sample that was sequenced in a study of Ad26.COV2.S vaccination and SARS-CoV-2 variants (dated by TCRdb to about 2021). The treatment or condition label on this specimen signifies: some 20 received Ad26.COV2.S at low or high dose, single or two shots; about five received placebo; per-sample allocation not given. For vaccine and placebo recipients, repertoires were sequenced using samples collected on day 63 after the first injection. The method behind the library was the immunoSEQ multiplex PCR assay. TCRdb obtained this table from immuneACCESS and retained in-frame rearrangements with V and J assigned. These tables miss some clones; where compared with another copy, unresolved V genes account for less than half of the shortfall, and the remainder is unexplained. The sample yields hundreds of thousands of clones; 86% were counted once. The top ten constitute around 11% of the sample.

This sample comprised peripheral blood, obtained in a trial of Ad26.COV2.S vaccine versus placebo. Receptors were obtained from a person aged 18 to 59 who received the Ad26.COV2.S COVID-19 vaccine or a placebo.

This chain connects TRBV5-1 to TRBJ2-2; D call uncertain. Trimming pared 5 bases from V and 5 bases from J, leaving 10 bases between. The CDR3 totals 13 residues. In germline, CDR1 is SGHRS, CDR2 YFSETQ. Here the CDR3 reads CASSDRVTGELFF. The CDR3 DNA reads TGCGCCAGCAGTGATAGGGTGACCGGGGAGCTGTTTTTT.

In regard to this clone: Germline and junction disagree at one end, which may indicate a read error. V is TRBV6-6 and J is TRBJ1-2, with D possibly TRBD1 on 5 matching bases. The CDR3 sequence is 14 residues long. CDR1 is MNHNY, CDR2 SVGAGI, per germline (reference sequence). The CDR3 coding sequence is TGTACCAGCAACACAGGAGCAGGAGACTATGGCTACACCTTC. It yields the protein CTSNTGAGDYGYTF.

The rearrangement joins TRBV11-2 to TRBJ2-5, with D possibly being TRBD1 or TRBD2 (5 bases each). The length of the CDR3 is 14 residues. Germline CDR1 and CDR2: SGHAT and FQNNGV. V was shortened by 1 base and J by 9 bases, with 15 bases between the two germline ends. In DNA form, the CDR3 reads TGTGCCAGCAGCTTAGTATCGGGACCTGGGGCCCAGTACTTC. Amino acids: CASSLVSGPGAQYF.

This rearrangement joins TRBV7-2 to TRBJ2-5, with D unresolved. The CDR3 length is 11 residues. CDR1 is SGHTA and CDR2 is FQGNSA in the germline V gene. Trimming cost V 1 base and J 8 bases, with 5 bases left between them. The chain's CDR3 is CASSLGHTQYF. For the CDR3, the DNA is TGTGCCAGCAGCTTAGGGCATACCCAGTACTTC.

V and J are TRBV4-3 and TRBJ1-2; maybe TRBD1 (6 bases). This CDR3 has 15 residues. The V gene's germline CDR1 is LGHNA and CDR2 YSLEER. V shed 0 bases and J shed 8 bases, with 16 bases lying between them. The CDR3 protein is CASSQDPGASGGYTF. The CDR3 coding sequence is TGCGCCAGCAGCCAAGACCCAGGGGCCAGTGGGGGCTACACCTTC.

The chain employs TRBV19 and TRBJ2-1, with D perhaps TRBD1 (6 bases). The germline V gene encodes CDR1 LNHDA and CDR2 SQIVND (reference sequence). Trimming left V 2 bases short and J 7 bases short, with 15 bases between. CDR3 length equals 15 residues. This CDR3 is CASSITGNRGNEQFF. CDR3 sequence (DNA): TGTGCCAGTAGTATAACAGGGAATAGGGGTAATGAGCAGTTCTTC. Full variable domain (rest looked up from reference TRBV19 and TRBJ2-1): DGGITQSPKYLFRKEGQNVTLSCEQNLNHDAMYWYRQDPGQGLRLIYYSQIVNDFQKGDIAEGYSVSREKKESFPLTVTSAQKNPTAFYLCASSITGNRGNEQFFGPGTRLTVL.

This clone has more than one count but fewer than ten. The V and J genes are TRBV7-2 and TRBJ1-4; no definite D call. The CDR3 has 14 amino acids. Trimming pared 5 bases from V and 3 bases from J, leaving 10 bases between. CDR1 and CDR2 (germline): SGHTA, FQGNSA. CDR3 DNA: TGTGCCAGCAGCCCTGGAGGGCCTAATGAAAAACTGTTTTTT. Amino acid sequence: CASSPGGPNEKLFF. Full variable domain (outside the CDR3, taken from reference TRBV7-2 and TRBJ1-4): GAGVSQSPSNKVTEKGKDVELRCDPISGHTALYWYRQSLGQGLEFLIYFQGNSAPDKSGLPSDRFSAERTGGSVSTLTIQRTQQEDSAVYLCASSPGGPNEKLFFGSGTQLSVL.

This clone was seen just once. This chain's CDR3 is CSVEVRFDSATEAFF. CDR3 nucleotides: TGCAGCGTTGAAGTCCGATTTGACAGTGCCACTGAAGCTTTCTTT. The chain links TRBV29-1 to TRBJ1-1; the D gene is possibly TRBD1 (5 bases). The CDR3 length is 15 residues. Trimming removed 1 base at V and 4 bases at J, with 16 bases between. Germline values: CDR1 SQVTM, CDR2 ANQGSEA.

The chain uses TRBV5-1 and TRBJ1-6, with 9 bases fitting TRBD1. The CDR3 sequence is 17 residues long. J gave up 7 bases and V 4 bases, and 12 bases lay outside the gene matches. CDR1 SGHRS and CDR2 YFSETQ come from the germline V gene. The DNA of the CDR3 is TGCGCCAGCAGCCGGGAGACCGGGACAGGGCCGAATTCACCCCTCCACTTT. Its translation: CASSRETGTGPNSPLHF.

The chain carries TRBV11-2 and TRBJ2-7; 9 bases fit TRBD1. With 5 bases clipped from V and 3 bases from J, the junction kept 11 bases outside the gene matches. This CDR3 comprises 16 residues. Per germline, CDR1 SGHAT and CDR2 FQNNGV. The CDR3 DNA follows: TGTGCCAGCAGCCTCGCGGAGGGGACAGGGTTCTACGAGCAGTACTTC. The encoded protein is CASSLAEGTGFYEQYF.

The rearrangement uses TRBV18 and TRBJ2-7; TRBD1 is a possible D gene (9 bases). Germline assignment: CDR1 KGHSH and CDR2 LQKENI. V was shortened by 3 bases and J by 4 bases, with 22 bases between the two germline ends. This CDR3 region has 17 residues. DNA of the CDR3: TGTGCCAGCTCACCGCGGGGGGCCGGGACAGGGTTTTACGAGCAGTACTTC. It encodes CASSPRGAGTGFYEQYF. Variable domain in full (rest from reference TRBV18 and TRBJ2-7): NAGVMQNPRHLVRRRGQEARLRCSPMKGHSHVYWYRQLPEEGLKFMVYLQKENIIDESGMPKERFSAEFPKEGPSILRIQQVVRGDSAAYFCASSPRGAGTGFYEQYFGPGTRLTVT.

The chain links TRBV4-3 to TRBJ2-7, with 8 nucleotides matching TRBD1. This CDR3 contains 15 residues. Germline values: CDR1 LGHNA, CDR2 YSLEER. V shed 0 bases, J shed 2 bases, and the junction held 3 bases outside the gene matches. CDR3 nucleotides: TGCGCCAGCAGCCAAGATCCGACAGGGGCCTACGAGCAGTACTTC. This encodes CASSQDPTGAYEQYF.

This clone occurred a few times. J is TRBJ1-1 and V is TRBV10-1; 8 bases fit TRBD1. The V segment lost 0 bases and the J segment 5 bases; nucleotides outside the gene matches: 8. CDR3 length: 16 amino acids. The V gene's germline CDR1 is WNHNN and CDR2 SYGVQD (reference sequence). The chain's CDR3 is CASSESLRTGRTEAFF. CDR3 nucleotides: TGCGCCAGCAGTGAGTCCCTTCGGACAGGGCGTACTGAAGCTTTCTTT.

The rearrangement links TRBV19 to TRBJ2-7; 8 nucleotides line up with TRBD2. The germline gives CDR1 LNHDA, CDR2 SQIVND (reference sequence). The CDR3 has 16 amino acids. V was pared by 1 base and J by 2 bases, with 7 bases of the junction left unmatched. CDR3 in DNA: TGTGCCAGTAGTATAGGGAGCGGGAGTGTTCCCTACGAGCAGTACTTC. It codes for CASSIGSGSVPYEQYF.

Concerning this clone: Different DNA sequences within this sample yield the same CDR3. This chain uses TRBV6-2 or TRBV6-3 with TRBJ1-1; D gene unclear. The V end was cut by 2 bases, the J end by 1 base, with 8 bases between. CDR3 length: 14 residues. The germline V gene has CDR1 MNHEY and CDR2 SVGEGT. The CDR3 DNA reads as TGTGCCAGCAGTTACGCGGTTACGAACACTGAAGCTTTCTTT. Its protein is CASSYAVTNTEAFF.

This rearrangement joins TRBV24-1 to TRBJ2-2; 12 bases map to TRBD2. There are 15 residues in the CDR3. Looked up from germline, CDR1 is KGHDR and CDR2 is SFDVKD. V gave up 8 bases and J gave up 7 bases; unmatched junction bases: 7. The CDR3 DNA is TGTGCCACCACATCGACTAGCGGGAGTGGCGGGGAGCTGTTTTTT. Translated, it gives CATTSTSGSGGELFF.

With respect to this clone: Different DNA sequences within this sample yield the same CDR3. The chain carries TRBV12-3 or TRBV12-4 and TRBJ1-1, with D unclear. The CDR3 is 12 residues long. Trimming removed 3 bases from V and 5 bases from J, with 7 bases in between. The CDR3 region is CASSFGGTEAFF. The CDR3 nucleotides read TGTGCCAGCAGTTTCGGTGGGACTGAAGCTTTCTTT.

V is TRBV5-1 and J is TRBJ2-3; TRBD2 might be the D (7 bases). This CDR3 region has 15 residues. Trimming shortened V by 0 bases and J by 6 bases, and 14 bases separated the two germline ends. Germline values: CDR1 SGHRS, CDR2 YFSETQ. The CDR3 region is CASSLVRGAKDTQYF. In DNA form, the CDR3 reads TGCGCCAGCAGCTTGGTTCGGGGGGCCAAGGATACGCAGTATTTT. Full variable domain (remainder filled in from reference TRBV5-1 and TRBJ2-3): KAGVTQTPRYLIKTRGQQVTLSCSPISGHRSVSWYQQTPGQGLQFLFEYFSETQRNKGNFPGRFSGRQFSNSRSEMNVSTLELGDSALYLCASSLVRGAKDTQYFGPGTRLTVL.

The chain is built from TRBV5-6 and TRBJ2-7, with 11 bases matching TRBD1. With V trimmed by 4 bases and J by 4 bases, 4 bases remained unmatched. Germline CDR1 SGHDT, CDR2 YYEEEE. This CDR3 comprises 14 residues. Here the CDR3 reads CASSAGTGGYEQYF. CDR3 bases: TGTGCCAGCAGCGCCGGGACAGGGGGGTACGAGCAGTACTTC.

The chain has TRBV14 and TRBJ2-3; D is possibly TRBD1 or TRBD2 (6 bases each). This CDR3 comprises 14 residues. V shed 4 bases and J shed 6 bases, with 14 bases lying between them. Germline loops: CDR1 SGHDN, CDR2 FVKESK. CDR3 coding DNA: TGTGCCAGCAGCCCGACGACAGGAGGGGATACGCAGTATTTT. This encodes CASSPTTGGDTQYF.

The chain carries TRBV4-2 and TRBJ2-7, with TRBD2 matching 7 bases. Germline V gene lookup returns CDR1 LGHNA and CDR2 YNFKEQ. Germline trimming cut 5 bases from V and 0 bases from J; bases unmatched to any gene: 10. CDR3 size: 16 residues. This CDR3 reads CASSEPLASGSYEQYF. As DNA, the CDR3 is TGTGCCAGCAGCGAACCGCTGGCTAGCGGCTCCTACGAGCAGTACTTC.

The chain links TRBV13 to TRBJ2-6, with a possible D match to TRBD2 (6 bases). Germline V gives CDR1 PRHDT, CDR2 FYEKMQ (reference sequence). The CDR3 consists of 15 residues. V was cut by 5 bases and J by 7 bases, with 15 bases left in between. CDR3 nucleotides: TGTGCCAGCAGCCACCCGCCGGGGGAAGCCAACGTCCTGACTTTC. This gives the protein CASSHPPGEANVLTF.